This T cell receptor beta chain was found in a study of T cells in Graves' hyperthyroidism and ophthalmopathy. This clonotype came up many times. These patients, aged 18 to 65, had recently diagnosed hyperthyroidism lasting under 2 months. Blood was drawn at first hyperthyroidism diagnosis, before any ophthalmopathy symptoms. Using more than 7.5 ml of fresh peripheral blood, PBMCs were prepared. From RNA transcripts, TCR beta CDR3 regions were amplified. Initially, a first-round RT-PCR of the TCR CDR3 employed the HTBI primer set. TCRdb passed the multiplex PCR reads through MiXCR, listing each CDR3 protein once. The sample consists of 350,000 to 450,000 distinct CDR3 sequences, about 17% of them appearing once. This TCR was sampled from a woman aged 25 to 45 with Graves' hyperthyroidism that later progressed to Graves' ophthalmopathy. The source material was blood.

This chain's CDR3 is CASSLSKFGYEQYF. DNA for the CDR3: TGTGCCAGCAGTTTGAGTAAATTTGGGTACGAGCAGTACTTC. The V and J genes are TRBV28 and TRBJ2-7; D unclear. This CDR3 spans 14 amino acids. Trimming shortened V by 3 bases and J by 4 bases, and 13 bases separated the two germline ends. Germline CDR1 is MDHEN and CDR2 is SYDVKM.